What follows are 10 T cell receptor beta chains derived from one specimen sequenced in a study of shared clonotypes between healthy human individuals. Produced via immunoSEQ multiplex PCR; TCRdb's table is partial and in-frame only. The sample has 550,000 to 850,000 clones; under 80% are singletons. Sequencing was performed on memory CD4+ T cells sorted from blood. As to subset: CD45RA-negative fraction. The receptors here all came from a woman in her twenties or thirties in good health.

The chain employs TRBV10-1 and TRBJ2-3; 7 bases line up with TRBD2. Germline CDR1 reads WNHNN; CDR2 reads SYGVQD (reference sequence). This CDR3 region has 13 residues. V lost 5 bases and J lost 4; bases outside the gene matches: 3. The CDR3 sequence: CASSSGISDTQYF. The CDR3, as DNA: TGCGCCAGCAGTAGCGGGATATCAGATACGCAGTATTTT.

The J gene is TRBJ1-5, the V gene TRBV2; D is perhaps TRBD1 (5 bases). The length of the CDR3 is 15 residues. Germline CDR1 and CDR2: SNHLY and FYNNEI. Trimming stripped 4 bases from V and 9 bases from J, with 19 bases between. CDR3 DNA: TGTGCCAGCAGTGGAATGGGACTTGGTGAGGGGCCCCAGCATTTT. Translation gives CASSGMGLGEGPQHF.

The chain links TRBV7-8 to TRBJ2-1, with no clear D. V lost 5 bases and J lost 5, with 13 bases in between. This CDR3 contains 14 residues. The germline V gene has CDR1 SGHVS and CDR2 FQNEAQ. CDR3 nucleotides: TGTGCCAGCAGCACCGCTACTACTCACAATGAGCAGTTCTTC. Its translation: CASSTATTHNEQFF.

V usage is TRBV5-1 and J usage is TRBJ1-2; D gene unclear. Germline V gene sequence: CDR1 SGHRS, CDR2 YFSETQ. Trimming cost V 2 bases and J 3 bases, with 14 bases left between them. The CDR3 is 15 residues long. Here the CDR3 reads CASSLTDPDDYGYTF. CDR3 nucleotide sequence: TGCGCCAGCAGCTTAACGGACCCTGACGACTATGGCTACACCTTC.

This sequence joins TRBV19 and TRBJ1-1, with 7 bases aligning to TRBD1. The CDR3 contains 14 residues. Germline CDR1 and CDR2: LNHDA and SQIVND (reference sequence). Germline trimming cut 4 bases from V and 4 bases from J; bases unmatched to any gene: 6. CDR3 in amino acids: CASSTHRGGTEAFF. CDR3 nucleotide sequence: TGTGCCAGTAGTACTCACAGGGGTGGCACTGAAGCTTTCTTT.

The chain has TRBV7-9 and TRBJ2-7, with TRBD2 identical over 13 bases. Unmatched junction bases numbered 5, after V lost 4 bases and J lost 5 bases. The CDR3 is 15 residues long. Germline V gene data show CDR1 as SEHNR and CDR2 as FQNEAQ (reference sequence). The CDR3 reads CASSYPGLAGHEQYF. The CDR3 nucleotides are TGTGCCAGCAGCTATCCGGGACTAGCGGGACACGAGCAGTACTTC.

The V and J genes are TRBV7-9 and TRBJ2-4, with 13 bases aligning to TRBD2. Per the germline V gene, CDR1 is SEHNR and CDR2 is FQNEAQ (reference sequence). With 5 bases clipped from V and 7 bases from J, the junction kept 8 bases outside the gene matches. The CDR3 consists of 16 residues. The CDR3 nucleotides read TGTGCCAGCAGCATCGGACTAGCGGGAGACGGGAACATTCAGTACTTC. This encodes CASSIGLAGDGNIQYF. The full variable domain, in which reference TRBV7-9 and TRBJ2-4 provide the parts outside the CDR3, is DTGVSQNPRHKITKRGQNVTFRCDPISEHNRLYWYRQTLGQGPEFLTYFQNEAQLEKSRLLSDRFSAERPKGSFSTLEIQRTEQGDSAMYLCASSIGLAGDGNIQYFGAGTRLSVL.

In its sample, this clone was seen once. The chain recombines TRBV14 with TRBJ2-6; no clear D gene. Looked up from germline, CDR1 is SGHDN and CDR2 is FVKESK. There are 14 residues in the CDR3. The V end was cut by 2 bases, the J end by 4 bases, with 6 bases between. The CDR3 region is CASSQLAGANVLTF. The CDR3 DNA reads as TGTGCCAGCAGCCAATTGGCAGGGGCCAACGTCCTGACTTTC.

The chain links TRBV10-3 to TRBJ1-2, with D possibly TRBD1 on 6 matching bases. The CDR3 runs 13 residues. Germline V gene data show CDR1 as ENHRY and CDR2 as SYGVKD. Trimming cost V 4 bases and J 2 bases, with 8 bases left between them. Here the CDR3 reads CAISGQENYGYTF. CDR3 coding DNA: TGTGCCATCAGTGGACAGGAAAACTATGGCTACACCTTC.

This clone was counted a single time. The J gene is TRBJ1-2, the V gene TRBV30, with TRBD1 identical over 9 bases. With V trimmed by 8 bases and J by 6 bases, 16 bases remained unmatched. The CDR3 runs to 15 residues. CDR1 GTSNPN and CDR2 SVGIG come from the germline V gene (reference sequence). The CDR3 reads CAGTQTGTGSDGYTF. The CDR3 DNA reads TGTGCCGGAACACAAACCGGGACAGGGTCGGATGGCTACACCTTC.